The TCR beta chain under discussion was sequenced for a study of vaccination effects on CD4 cells after COVID-19 (dated by TCRdb to the early 2020s). Study-level background: Post-vaccine samples across the study were collected a median of 72 days after the second dose, with a range of 14 to 241. SARS-CoV-2 spike-specific CD4+ TCR repertoires from before and after mRNA vaccination were compared in COVID-19 convalescent patients and in infection-naive vaccine recipients. Altogether, roughly 10 COVID-19 convalescent patients and a few SARS-CoV-2-naive healthy vaccine recipients made up the full study. Cultures from other donors in the study were sequenced using the Oncomine TCR Beta short-read assay on an Illumina iSeq 100.

With regard to this clone: The clone's antigen remains unknown. No base qualities exist here, and no much larger clone lies one base off it.

The study at large found these results: Among healthy vaccine recipients, nearly all vaccine-induced clones were SARS-CoV-2 mono-reactive, and only 1 of 255 was cross-reactive with common cold coronaviruses. Marked clonal contraction was observed in both infection-induced and vaccine-induced clones at late post-vaccination timepoints, consistent with waning T cell responses. Only a small number of convalescent patients were included, and no early post-infection timepoints were available, which limited the study.

From a lookup of the germline V gene, CDR1 and CDR2 are SGHVS and FQNEAQ. The CDR3 holds 14 amino acids from the cysteine to the valine. The DNA shown is the 42-base CDR3, in frame from base 1. Trimming removed 5 bases from V and 3 bases from J; the gene matches leave 5 bases unexplained. In the ViraFEST assay, PBMC were stimulated with viral peptide pools, and TCR sequencing was then used to find antigen-specific CD4+ T cell clonotypes based on their expansion. After roughly 11 days of culture, CD4+ T cells were isolated with the EasySep CD4+ T cell isolation kit. Two doses of either the BNT162b2 or the mRNA-1273 mRNA SARS-CoV-2 vaccine were administered to participants. Healthy vaccine recipients had no prior SARS-CoV-2 infection, confirmed by negative nucleocapsid antibodies before and after vaccination. Over 1.5 million PBMC per well were cultured with around 10 ug/ml peptides in IMDM containing approximately 4.5% human AB serum, roughly 9.5 IU/ml IL-2 and gentamicin. On days 3 and 7, half of the culture medium was replaced with fresh IL-2-containing medium. Unless noted otherwise, every peptide stimulation condition was cultured in triplicate wells. Using Ficoll-Paque Plus gradient centrifugation, PBMC were separated from whole blood and then either used fresh or cryopreserved at -140C. Overlapping peptide pools spanned the spike proteins of SARS-CoV-2 and the common cold coronaviruses HCoV-NL63, HCoV-OC43 and HCoV-229E. Genomic DNA was extracted from cultured CD4+ T cells with the QIAamp micro DNA kit.

Libraries came from the immunoSEQ multiplex PCR assay. DNA from the CD4+ T cells that had been cultured and isolated underwent TCR beta CDR3 sequencing. From the authors' description of their analysis: Non-productive TCR sequences were removed, reads were trimmed to the CDR3 region, and CDR3s of at least 7 amino acids were retained. The MANAFEST web app was used to pick out antigen-specific clonotypes by comparing their expansion in peptide wells with that in reference cultures. For clones to be considered positive, expansion at FDR<0.05 versus reference and all other wells, an odds ratio above 5, and a frequency above 0.1% in two replicate wells were required. Cross-reactive clonotypes were defined as significantly expanded in SARS-CoV-2 spike wells and in at least one common cold coronavirus spike condition. Levenshtein distance calculated with the stringdist R package was used to assess CDR3 similarity, and unrooted trees were constructed with ape in R 3.6.1. What TCRdb holds here is the immuneACCESS table cut down to in-frame rearrangements. Part of the clones is not present; checked against another copy, under half of the missing clones reflect an unresolved V gene, and the others are unexplained. Clone size and the V and J calls come from that table; the DNA yielded D and trimming. The sample table records about 33,000 clones; roughly four fifths of these occur just once. The ten biggest clones cover roughly 1.6% of the sample.

The chain joins TRBV7-8 to TRBJ2-7; 9 nucleotides in the junction match TRBD1. The TCR sequence derives from a human donor who received a COVID-19 vaccine. Some clones in this sample may be carry-over from other donors' samples. The input for sequencing was CD4+ T cells from PBMCs cultured with HCoV-NL63 spike peptides, taken after COVID-19 vaccination. This sample's cell subset or site label indicates: HCoV-NL63 spike overlapping peptide pool stimulation. The CDR3 here reads CASSPGTGLYEQYV. The DNA sequence reads TGTGCCAGCAGCCCCGGGACAGGGCTCTACGAGCAGTACGTC.